A selection of T cell receptor beta chains follows, all from one sample in a study of blood T cell repertoires in COVID-19. The repertoire was sequenced with immunoSEQ multiplex PCR; TCRdb's copy has only in-frame clones and lacks some. The table lists about 250,000 clones, 86% of them singletons. Sequencing used peripheral blood. These receptors all come from a woman aged 55-70 years who had recovered from COVID-19. Both conserved end residues are part of each CDR3. D genes are given only for firm matches. Clone size is shown for a subset of rows, as once, few, many or a class of expanded clone.

v_gene	abundance	d_gene	j_gene	CDR3aa	CDR3nt
TRBV5-8	.	TRBD1	TRBJ1-5	CASSLADRVAQPQHF	TGTGCCAGCAGCTTGGCCGACAGGGTGGCTCAGCCCCAGCATTTT
TRBV27	once	.	TRBJ1-6	CASSLRGNSYNSPLHF	TGTGCCAGCAGTTTAAGGGGTAACAGCTATAATTCACCCCTCCACTTT
TRBV18	.	TRBD1	TRBJ1-1	CASSPSQGARTEAFF	TGTGCCAGCTCACCATCGCAGGGGGCGCGCACTGAAGCTTTCTTT
TRBV7-9	.	TRBD1	TRBJ2-1	CASSSDRGSLYNEQFF	TGTGCCAGCAGCTCTGACAGGGGCTCCCTCTACAATGAGCAGTTCTTC
TRBV5-5	.	.	TRBJ2-2	CASSNQQGADTGELFF	TGTGCCAGCAGCAACCAACAGGGCGCCGACACCGGGGAGCTGTTTTTT
TRBV28	.	.	TRBJ2-5	CASSSPSQATNQETQYF	TGTGCCAGCAGTTCCCCTTCTCAGGCAACAAACCAAGAGACCCAGTACTTC
TRBV28	.	TRBD1	TRBJ1-1	CASSSQGAVAEAFF	TGTGCCAGCAGTTCGCAGGGGGCTGTAGCTGAAGCTTTCTTT
TRBV11-2	few	TRBD1	TRBJ1-2	CASSPSGTGLNTF	TGTGCCAGCAGCCCATCGGGGACAGGGTTGAACACCTTC
TRBV10-3	once	TRBD1	TRBJ1-1	CATGGQALNTEAFF	TGTGCCACCGGAGGACAGGCCTTGAACACTGAAGCTTTCTTT
TRBV7-2	.	TRBD1	TRBJ2-7	CASSPTGGAGSYEQYF	TGTGCCAGCAGCCCGACAGGGGGCGCGGGGTCCTACGAGCAGTACTTC
TRBV19	.	.	TRBJ2-1	CASSTTRPSYNEQFF	TGTGCCAGTAGTACAACACGTCCCTCCTACAATGAGCAGTTCTTC
TRBV3-1/TRBV3-2	.	.	TRBJ2-3	CASSQDIRLTDTQYF	TGTGCCAGCAGCCAAGACATCAGATTAACAGATACGCAGTATTTT
TRBV28	.	.	TRBJ1-2	CASRTSYGYTF	TGTGCCAGCAGAACAAGTTATGGCTACACCTTC
TRBV10-3	.	TRBD2	TRBJ2-7	CATTGGLEEHFSYEQYF	TGTGCCACGACGGGGGGTCTGGAAGAACATTTCTCCTACGAGCAGTACTTC
TRBV9	.	TRBD1	TRBJ1-1	CASSPWTGGTEAFF	TGTGCCAGCAGCCCGTGGACAGGGGGGACTGAAGCTTTCTTT
TRBV18	.	.	TRBJ2-5	CASSPGGTETQYF	TGTGCCAGCTCACCAGGCGGGACGGAGACCCAGTACTTC
TRBV3-1/TRBV3-2	.	.	TRBJ1-6	CASSPQHNSPLHF	TGTGCCAGCAGCCCACAACATAATTCACCCCTCCACTTT
TRBV5-1	.	TRBD1	TRBJ2-3	CASSSSGTGRTDTQYF	TGCGCCAGCAGCTCCTCCGGGACAGGGCGCACAGATACGCAGTATTTT
TRBV11-2	once	TRBD1	TRBJ1-3	CASSAGGGTGNTIYF	TGTGCCAGCAGCGCCGGAGGGGGCACTGGAAACACCATATATTTT
TRBV12-3/TRBV12-4	.	.	TRBJ2-7	CASSSGASYEQYF	TGTGCCAGCAGTAGCGGTGCCTCCTACGAGCAGTACTTC
TRBV7-3	.	TRBD1	TRBJ2-3	CASSLRAGQGSTDTQYF	TGTGCCAGCAGCTTAAGGGCGGGACAGGGAAGCACAGATACGCAGTATTTT
TRBV3-1/TRBV3-2	.	TRBD2	TRBJ2-7	CASSQGTSGGNEQYF	TGTGCCAGCAGCCAAGGGACTAGCGGGGGTAATGAGCAGTACTTC
TRBV19	few	.	TRBJ2-7	CASSIGQGHYEQYF	TGTGCCAGTAGTATAGGCCAGGGACACTACGAGCAGTACTTC
TRBV5-1	many	TRBD1	TRBJ1-2	CASSIAGGVGGYTF	TGCGCCAGCAGCATTGCAGGGGGCGTGGGTGGCTACACCTTC
TRBV4-1	.	TRBD2	TRBJ2-7	CASSQSGEAYEQYF	TGCGCCAGCAGCCAAAGCGGGGAGGCCTACGAGCAGTACTTC
TRBV19	.	.	TRBJ1-5	CALGGRGSNQPQHF	TGTGCCTTGGGGGGTCGGGGGTCCAATCAGCCCCAGCATTTT
TRBV4-2	.	.	TRBJ1-3	CASSLSMAGAGNTIYF	TGTGCCAGCAGCCTCTCAATGGCAGGGGCTGGAAACACCATATATTTT
TRBV6-5	once	.	TRBJ1-6	CASNGEVRGSPLHF	TGTGCCAGCAATGGGGAGGTTCGGGGATCACCCCTCCACTTT
TRBV24-1	.	TRBD1	TRBJ1-1	CATKGALAHSNMNTEAFF	TGTGCCACCAAGGGGGCCCTAGCCCACAGCAACATGAACACTGAAGCTTTCTTT
TRBV2	.	TRBD2	TRBJ2-4	CASSERSGGTKNIQYF	TGTGCCAGCAGTGAAAGGAGCGGGGGTACCAAAAACATTCAGTACTTC
TRBV4-1	.	TRBD2	TRBJ2-1	CASSRGGSSYNEQFF	TGCGCCAGCAGCCGCGGCGGGAGCTCCTACAATGAGCAGTTCTTC
TRBV5-1	.	.	TRBJ1-1	CASSLNPLDMNTEAFF	TGCGCCAGCAGCTTGAACCCCTTAGATATGAACACTGAAGCTTTCTTT
TRBV20-1	.	TRBD1	TRBJ1-5	CSASGQGNQPQHF	TGCAGTGCTAGTGGACAGGGAAATCAGCCCCAGCATTTT
TRBV11-1	.	TRBD2	TRBJ2-3	CASSLGASGGLKTQYF	TGTGCCAGCAGCTTAGGAGCTAGCGGGGGTTTAAAGACGCAGTATTTT
TRBV6-5	once	TRBD2	TRBJ2-7	CASLAGLRYEQYF	TGTGCCAGCTTAGCGGGTCTCCGCTACGAGCAGTACTTC
TRBV5-1	.	TRBD1	TRBJ2-5	CASSFSGGRETQYF	TGCGCCAGCAGCTTCTCAGGGGGAAGGGAGACCCAGTACTTC
TRBV5-1	.	.	TRBJ2-1	CASSSAPLGSGNEQFF	TGCGCCAGCAGCTCCGCCCCACTAGGGTCGGGGAATGAGCAGTTCTTC
TRBV12-3/TRBV12-4	.	.	TRBJ2-5	CASSPWSLGTQYF	TGTGCCAGCAGTCCCTGGAGCCTCGGGACCCAGTACTTC
TRBV7-3	.	.	TRBJ1-2	CASTKPGYGYTF	TGTGCCAGTACCAAACCGGGCTATGGCTACACCTTC
TRBV25-1	.	.	TRBJ1-1	CANSLFNRQLKGTEAFF	TGTGCCAACTCGCTCTTCAACAGACAACTAAAGGGGACTGAAGCTTTCTTT
TRBV5-1	.	TRBD1	TRBJ1-2	CASSFLAGGAYGYTF	TGCGCCAGCAGCTTTTTGGCAGGGGGCGCTTATGGCTACACCTTC
TRBV5-1	.	.	TRBJ2-5	CASSLVGALETQYF	TGCGCCAGCAGCTTGGTGGGGGCTTTAGAGACCCAGTACTTC
TRBV2	.	TRBD2	TRBJ2-5	CATQGLAVPGETQYF	TGTGCCACCCAGGGACTAGCGGTTCCTGGGGAGACCCAGTACTTC
TRBV3-1/TRBV3-2	.	TRBD1	TRBJ1-1	CASSPPDRVPNTEAFF	TGTGCCAGCAGCCCCCCGGACAGGGTCCCGAACACTGAAGCTTTCTTT
TRBV3-1/TRBV3-2	few	.	TRBJ2-5	CASSQGAGAQWTQYF	TGTGCCAGCAGCCAAGGCGCGGGGGCTCAGTGGACCCAGTACTTC
TRBV5-1	.	.	TRBJ2-3	CASRSGVVGDTQYF	TGCGCCAGCAGATCGGGGGTGGTTGGCGATACGCAGTATTTT
TRBV5-1	.	TRBD1	TRBJ2-2	CASGTQGSNTGELFF	TGCGCCAGCGGAACACAGGGGTCGAACACCGGGGAGCTGTTTTTT
TRBV6-6	.	.	TRBJ2-3	CASSQGNTDTQYF	TGTGCCAGCAGTCAGGGGAACACAGATACGCAGTATTTT
TRBV6-4	.	.	TRBJ2-3	CASSDANRDTQYF	TGTGCCAGCAGTGACGCCAACAGGGACACGCAGTATTTT
TRBV5-4	.	.	TRBJ2-7	CASSLPTGLGTSYEQYF	TGTGCCAGCAGCTTGCCCACAGGGTTGGGGACCTCCTACGAGCAGTACTTC
TRBV7-9	once	.	TRBJ1-5	CASSSPTDQPQHF	TGTGCCAGCAGCTCCCCGACAGATCAGCCCCAGCATTTT
TRBV5-6	few	.	TRBJ1-5	CASSLSWGVYSNQPQHF	TGTGCCAGCAGCTTGAGTTGGGGCGTTTATAGCAATCAGCCCCAGCATTTT